Listed below are T cell receptor beta chains from one sample, sequenced in a study of OX40 agonist ivuxolimab in advanced cancers. TCRdb keeps only in-frame clones here, not all; method: immunoSEQ multiplex PCR. Altogether roughly 120,000 clones are present, 75% to 90% being singletons, with the ten largest covering 0.55% to 0.7%. This specimen consisted of CD4+ or CD8+ T cells sorted from blood, obtained in a trial of the OX40 agonist ivuxolimab. The receptor set was obtained from an adult with an advanced solid tumor such as melanoma, head and neck, liver or kidney cancer. Both conserved end residues are part of each CDR3.

j_call: TRBJ1-1
v_call: TRBV5-4
cdr3_length: 13
cdr3_aa: CASKREMNTEAFF

j_call: TRBJ1-2
v_call: TRBV30
cdr3_length: 13
cdr3_aa: CAWSVLRGQGYTF

j_call: TRBJ1-1
v_call: TRBV10-2
cdr3_length: 12
cdr3_aa: CASRDSGQNAFF

j_call: TRBJ1-3
v_call: TRBV18
cdr3_length: 16
cdr3_aa: CASSPRGTGSGNTIYF

j_call: TRBJ2-7
v_call: TRBV19
cdr3_length: 17
cdr3_aa: CASSRASGAQPRSEQYF

j_call: NA
v_call: TRBV6-5
cdr3_length: 13
cdr3_aa: CASYGTETYEQYF

j_call: TRBJ2-1
v_call: TRBV18
cdr3_length: 14
cdr3_aa: CATVRQAGDNEQFF

j_call: TRBJ2-1
v_call: TRBV9
cdr3_length: 16
cdr3_aa: CASSERGQGLYNEQFF

j_call: TRBJ1-5
v_call: TRBV28
cdr3_length: 17
cdr3_aa: CASSRVGLIRLNQPQHF

j_call: TRBJ1-6
v_call: TRBV28
cdr3_length: 16
cdr3_aa: CASRTGGRNGNSPLHF

j_call: TRBJ2-7
v_call: TRBV7-7
cdr3_length: 13
cdr3_aa: CASSLATDYEQCF

j_call: TRBJ2-2
v_call: TRBV9
cdr3_length: 12
cdr3_aa: CASSVYIGELFF

j_call: TRBJ1-5
v_call: TRBV28
cdr3_length: 15
cdr3_aa: CASDTGPSGNQPQHF

j_call: TRBJ1-2
v_call: TRBV11-2
cdr3_length: 13
cdr3_aa: CASSLVLGNGYTF

j_call: TRBJ2-5
v_call: TRBV19
cdr3_length: 16
cdr3_aa: CASSSNPWGGWKTQYF

j_call: TRBJ2-1
v_call: TRBV10-1
cdr3_length: 14
cdr3_aa: CASSTGTETNEQFF

j_call: TRBJ2-3
v_call: TRBV5-1
cdr3_length: 11
cdr3_aa: CASSSTDTQYF

j_call: TRBJ1-2
v_call: TRBV28
cdr3_length: 14
cdr3_aa: CASSFGTETYGYTF

j_call: TRBJ1-6
v_call: TRBV2
cdr3_length: 15
cdr3_aa: CASSPPGQGNSPLHF

j_call: TRBJ2-2
v_call: TRBV2
cdr3_length: 14
cdr3_aa: CASRWGQNTGELFF

j_call: TRBJ2-3
v_call: TRBV28
cdr3_length: 15
cdr3_aa: CASRTSGTGPDTQYF

j_call: TRBJ1-2
v_call: TRBV19
cdr3_length: 16
cdr3_aa: CASIAGGIENNYGYTF

j_call: TRBJ2-3
v_call: TRBV14
cdr3_length: 12
cdr3_aa: CASSQDSIGQYF

j_call: TRBJ2-3
v_call: TRBV2
cdr3_length: 15
cdr3_aa: CASRAGTGVPDTQYF

j_call: TRBJ2-6
v_call: TRBV7-3
cdr3_length: 16
cdr3_aa: CASSLSGDPGANVLTF

j_call: TRBJ1-6
v_call: TRBV10-3
cdr3_length: 15
cdr3_aa: CAISENDSSNSPLHF

j_call: TRBJ2-3
v_call: TRBV7-2
cdr3_length: 17
cdr3_aa: CASSFSGGAGGTDTQYF